Each of the 18 T cell receptor beta chains below was sequenced from the same sample in a study of cytomegalovirus exposure and HLA in healthy donors. PCR was performed using 60 Vbeta and 13 Jbeta primers. The assay was immunoSEQ multiplex PCR, and TCRdb's table has in-frame clones only and misses some. This sample's clone table lists about 130,000 clones. Sequencing input: PBMCs. These receptors all stem from a woman aged 40 to 49 in good health and CMV-seronegative.

V and J are TRBV28 and TRBJ1-2; D is possibly TRBD1 (5 bases). CDR3 length equals 15 residues. Germline CDR1 MDHEN, CDR2 SYDVKM. V dropped 4 bases and J dropped 4 bases, with 16 bases sitting between them. Here the CDR3 reads CASSSPGLEAYGYTF. As DNA, the CDR3 is TGTGCCAGCAGTTCTCCGGGACTCGAGGCCTATGGCTACACCTTC.

The rearrangement links TRBV7-2 to TRBJ2-7, with 8 bases that match TRBD1. V gave up 1 base and J gave up 4 bases; unmatched junction bases: 6. This CDR3 is built from 15 residues. Germline V gene lookup returns CDR1 SGHTA and CDR2 FQGNSA. CDR3 nucleotide sequence: TGTGCCAGCAGCTTAGTCGGGACAGGAACGTACGAGCAGTACTTC. Amino acids: CASSLVGTGTYEQYF.

V gene TRBV7-2 combines with J gene TRBJ2-5; TRBD2 matches at 9 bases. V was pared by 4 bases and J by 7 bases, with 16 bases of the junction left unmatched. Germline V lookup: CDR1 SGHTA, CDR2 FQGNSA. CDR3 length: 17 residues. Written as DNA, the CDR3 is TGTGCCAGCAGCTCACAGAGGTTTGCGGGGGGGCAGGGGACCCAGTACTTC. Translated, it gives CASSSQRFAGGQGTQYF.

The V gene is TRBV5-5, the J gene TRBJ2-7; D is uncertain. The germline gives CDR1 SGHKS, CDR2 YYEKEE (reference sequence). This CDR3 has 13 amino acids. Trimming removed 3 bases at V and 2 bases at J, with 9 bases between. CDR3 bases: TGTGCCAGCAGCTACGACATAGCCTACGAGCAGTACTTC. This translates into CASSYDIAYEQYF.

The chain uses TRBV7-2 and TRBJ1-3, with 8 bases identical to TRBD1. This CDR3 has 15 residues. The germline V gene has CDR1 SGHTA and CDR2 FQGNSA. The V and J ends lost 4 bases and 4 bases, in that order; junction bases with no gene match: 6. Written as DNA, the CDR3 is TGTGCCAGCAGCTCGGACAGGGCAGCGGGAAACACCATATATTTT. This gives the protein CASSSDRAAGNTIYF.

This chain joins TRBV7-3 and TRBJ2-3, with TRBD1 as a possible D gene (6 bases). The CDR3 loop spans 14 amino acids. Trimming shortened V by 5 bases and J by 7 bases, and 16 bases separated the two germline ends. The germline CDR1 and CDR2 sequences are SGHTA and FQGTGA. The CDR3 loop is CASSKTQGAHTQYF. In DNA form, the CDR3 reads TGTGCCAGCAGCAAAACACAGGGTGCGCATACGCAGTATTTT.

The V gene is TRBV9, the J gene TRBJ2-2, with 8 bases lining up with TRBD1. With 5 bases clipped from V and 3 bases from J, the junction kept 9 bases outside the gene matches. Germline V gives CDR1 SGDLS, CDR2 YYNGEE. This CDR3 contains 16 residues. CDR3 sequence: CASSGDPGQDTGELFF. CDR3 in DNA: TGTGCCAGCAGTGGCGATCCGGGACAGGACACCGGGGAGCTGTTTTTT.

The rearrangement uses TRBV5-1 and TRBJ1-1; 7 bases match TRBD1. J gave up 5 bases and V 4 bases, and 8 bases lay outside the gene matches. Germline-derived CDR1 and CDR2 are SGHRS and YFSETQ. The CDR3 contains 14 residues. This chain's CDR3 is CASSRQGPGTEAFF. Here the CDR3 DNA reads TGCGCCAGCAGCCGACAGGGCCCTGGGACTGAAGCTTTCTTT. Supplemented by reference TRBV5-1 and TRBJ1-1, the full variable domain reads KAGVTQTPRYLIKTRGQQVTLSCSPISGHRSVSWYQQTPGQGLQFLFEYFSETQRNKGNFPGRFSGRQFSNSRSEMNVSTLELGDSALYLCASSRQGPGTEAFFGQGTRLTVV.

The V gene is TRBV7-2, the J gene TRBJ1-6; weak D call: TRBD1 (5 bases). Germline V CDR1 and CDR2: SGHTA, FQGNSA. The CDR3 is 16 residues long. The V gene lost 2 bases and the J gene lost 3 bases, with 11 bases spanning the gap. CDR3 bases: TGTGCCAGCAGCTTAAACCCCGGACACTATAATTCACCCCTCCACTTT. Translating gives CASSLNPGHYNSPLHF.

The chain uses TRBV28 and TRBJ1-2; TRBD1 matches 8 bases. Germline lookup yields CDR1 MDHEN and CDR2 SYDVKM. The CDR3 extends over 14 amino acids. V dropped 5 bases and J dropped 0; count of bases not matched to a gene: 2. The CDR3 sequence: CASSTDRANYGYTF. The CDR3 nucleotides read TGTGCCAGCAGTACGGACAGGGCTAACTATGGCTACACCTTC.

The chain joins TRBV4-2 to TRBJ1-2, with D unresolved. V was pared by 1 base and J by 1 base, with 13 bases between. The CDR3 loop spans 16 amino acids. Germline assignment: CDR1 LGHNA and CDR2 YNFKEQ. This CDR3 is CASSQAGKSGNYGYTF. The CDR3 region has the DNA TGTGCCAGCAGCCAAGCGGGAAAGTCCGGTAACTATGGCTACACCTTC.

The chain employs TRBV7-3 and TRBJ2-6, with D perhaps TRBD2 (6 bases). V lost 2 bases and J 3 bases, leaving 8 bases between the germline ends. Germline V gene sequence: CDR1 SGHTA, CDR2 FQGTGA. The CDR3 covers 15 residues. Here the CDR3 DNA reads TGTGCCAGCAGCTTAGGGGGAGGTGGGGCCAACGTCCTGACTTTC. Translating gives CASSLGGGGANVLTF.

The chain has TRBV6-5 and TRBJ1-2; 8 bases agree with TRBD1. The V segment lost 6 bases and the J segment 4 bases; nucleotides outside the gene matches: 7. There are 14 residues in the CDR3. The germline V gene encodes CDR1 MNHEY and CDR2 SVGAGI. DNA of the CDR3: TGTGCCAGCAGGGAGACAGGGGCTCTCTATGGCTACACCTTC. The encoded protein is CASRETGALYGYTF.

As for this clone: Within the sample, other DNA sequences also encode this same CDR3. The genes are TRBV28 and TRBJ1-4, with D possibly TRBD1 on 5 matching bases. With 6 bases removed from V and 2 bases from J, the gap between germline ends came to 10 bases. CDR1 is MDHEN, CDR2 SYDVKM, per germline. CDR3 length: 14 residues. The CDR3 spells CASSPGGTNEKLFF. The CDR3 DNA reads TGTGCCAGCAGCCCCGGGGGGACTAATGAAAAACTGTTTTTT.

This rearrangement joins TRBV4-3 to TRBJ2-4; D remains unclear. The germline gives CDR1 LGHNA, CDR2 YSLEER. The CDR3 contains 14 residues. The ends were cut back, 0 bases at V and 9 bases at J, with 12 bases in the middle. CDR3 bases: TGCGCCAGCAGCCAAGATCAAAGAATCGGCATTCAGTACTTC. Protein product: CASSQDQRIGIQYF.

V usage is TRBV18 and J usage is TRBJ1-3; 8 bases align to TRBD1. The CDR3 length is 16 residues. CDR1 and CDR2 from the germline V gene are KGHSH and LQKENI. The junction had 7 bases not matched to a gene; V was cut back by 3 bases and J by 3 bases. CDR3 bases: TGTGCCAGCTCACCCTATGACAGGGGCTTTGGAAACACCATATATTTT. It translates to CASSPYDRGFGNTIYF.

The chain uses TRBV5-4 and TRBJ2-2; 14 bases agree with TRBD2. Germline CDR1 and CDR2: SGHNT and YYREEE (reference sequence). V lost 3 bases and J lost 2; bases outside the gene matches: 3. There are 17 residues in the CDR3. In DNA form, the CDR3 reads TGTGCCAGCAGCTCAGGACTAGCGGGGGGAAACACCGGGGAGCTGTTTTTT. It yields the protein CASSSGLAGGNTGELFF. The variable domain in full, with the rest retrieved from reference TRBV5-4 and TRBJ2-2, is ETGVTQSPTHLIKTRGQQVTLRCSSQSGHNTVSWYQQALGQGPQFIFQYYREEENGRGNFPPRFSGLQFPNYSSELNVNALELDDSALYLCASSSGLAGGNTGELFFGEGSRLTVL.

The rearrangement links TRBV28 to TRBJ1-1; TRBD1 aligns across 7 bases. V lost 6 bases to trimming and J lost 5 bases; unmatched junction nucleotides: 6. The CDR3 runs 13 residues. Germline values: CDR1 MDHEN, CDR2 SYDVKM. CDR3 region: CASRTTGKTEAFF. In DNA, the CDR3 is TGTGCCAGCAGGACGACAGGGAAAACTGAAGCTTTCTTT.